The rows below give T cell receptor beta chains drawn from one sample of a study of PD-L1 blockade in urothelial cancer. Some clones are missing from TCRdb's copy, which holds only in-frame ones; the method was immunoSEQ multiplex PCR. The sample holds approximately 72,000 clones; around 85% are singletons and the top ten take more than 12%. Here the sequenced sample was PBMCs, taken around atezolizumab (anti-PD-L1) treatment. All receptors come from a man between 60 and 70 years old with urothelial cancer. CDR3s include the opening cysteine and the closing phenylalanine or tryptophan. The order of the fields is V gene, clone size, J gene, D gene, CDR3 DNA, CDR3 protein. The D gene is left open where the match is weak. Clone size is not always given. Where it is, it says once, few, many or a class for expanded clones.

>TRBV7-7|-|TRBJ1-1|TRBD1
TGTGCTAGCTTGGGGGCTACAGGGGTGAACACTGAAGCTTTCTTT
CASLGATGVNTEAFF
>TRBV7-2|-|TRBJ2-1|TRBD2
TGTGCCAGCAGCCGCGGACTAGCGGGGGAGGGCCGGGAGTTCTTC
CASSRGLAGEGREFF
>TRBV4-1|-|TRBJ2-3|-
TGCGCCAGCAGCCCTACTGGACTATCAAGCACAGATACGCAGTATTTT
CASSPTGLSSTDTQYF
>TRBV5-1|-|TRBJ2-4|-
TGCGCCAGCAGCTTGGGGGCACTAGCCAAAAACATTCAGTACTTC
CASSLGALAKNIQYF
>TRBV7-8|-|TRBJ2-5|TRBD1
TGTGCCAGCAGCTCAGACGGACAGGGGACCCAGTACTTC
CASSSDGQGTQYF
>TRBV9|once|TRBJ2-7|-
TGTGCCAGCAGCGAAGGCGGGGCGACCTCCTACGAGCAGTACTTC
CASSEGGATSYEQYF
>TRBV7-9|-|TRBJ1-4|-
TGTGCCAGCAGTTTTGGGGCAGCACCAACTAATGAAAAACTGTTTTTT
CASSFGAAPTNEKLFF
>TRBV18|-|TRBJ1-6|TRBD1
TGTGCCAGCTCAACAACAGGGGGCCTTTCACCCCTCCACTTT
CASSTTGGLSPLHF
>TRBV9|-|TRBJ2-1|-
TGTGCCAGCAGCGTGACTAGCTCCTACAATGAGCAGTTCTTC
CASSVTSSYNEQFF
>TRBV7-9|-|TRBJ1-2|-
TGTGCCAGCAGGGCCGGGACGGACTATGGTGGCTACACCTTC
CASRAGTDYGGYTF
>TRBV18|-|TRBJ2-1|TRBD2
TGTGCCAGCTCACCTCCCCCCCAGCGGGGTGACAATGAGCAGTTCTTC
CASSPPPQRGDNEQFF
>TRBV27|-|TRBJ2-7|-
TGTGCCAGTCGGGGTGGGGGGATTACGAGCGAGCAGTACTTC
CASRGGGITSEQYF
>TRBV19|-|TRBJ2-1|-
TGTGCCAGTAGTATAGGTAGAGGACAGACCGATTACAATGAGCAGTTCTTC
CASSIGRGQTDYNEQFF
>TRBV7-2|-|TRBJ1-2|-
TGTGCCAGCAGCTTAGAGGGGTACTATGGCTACACCTTC
CASSLEGYYGYTF
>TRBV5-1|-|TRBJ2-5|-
TGCGCCAGCAGCCCGAGTAGAGAGACCCAGTACTTC
CASSPSRETQYF
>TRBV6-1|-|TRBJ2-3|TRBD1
TGTGCCAGCAGTGAAATGGACAGGGCAGGGGATACGCAGTATTTT
CASSEMDRAGDTQYF
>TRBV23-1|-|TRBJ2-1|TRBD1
TGCGCCAGCAGTCAAGCTGGGACAGACCTCAACTACAATGAGCAGTTCTTC
CASSQAGTDLNYNEQFF
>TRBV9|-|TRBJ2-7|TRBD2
TGTGCCAGCTCGCGGGGGGGATCCTACGAGCAGTACTTC
CASSRGGSYEQYF
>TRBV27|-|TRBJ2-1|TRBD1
TGTGCCAGCAGTTTGGACAGGGCGGAAAATGAGCAGTTCTTC
CASSLDRAENEQFF
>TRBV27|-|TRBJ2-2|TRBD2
TGTGCCAGCAGTTTGTCCAGCGGGGGACCCGGGGAGCTGTTTTTT
CASSLSSGGPGELFF
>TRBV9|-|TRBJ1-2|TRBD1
TGTGCCAGCAGTGAAATCGGGACAGCTACGGGCTACACCTTC
CASSEIGTATGYTF
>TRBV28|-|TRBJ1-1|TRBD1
TGTGCCAGCAGCCGCCGAGGGGGCTTGGCCGAAGCTTTCTTT
CASSRRGGLAEAFF
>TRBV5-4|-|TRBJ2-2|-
TGTGCCAGCAGCTTGGGGACTACCCTTACCGGGGAGCTGTTTTTT
CASSLGTTLTGELFF
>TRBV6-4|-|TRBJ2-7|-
TGTGCCAGCAGCAAAACCCCAGGGTCCTACGAGCAGTACTTC
CASSKTPGSYEQYF
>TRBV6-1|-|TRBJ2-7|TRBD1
TGTGCCAGCACGACAGGGATATACGAGCAGTACTTC
CASTTGIYEQYF
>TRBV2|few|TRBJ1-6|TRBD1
TGTGCCAGCAGTGCGGAGGGGACAGAAAATTCACCCCTCCACTTT
CASSAEGTENSPLHF
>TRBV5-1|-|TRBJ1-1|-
TGCGCCAGCACCCTGATCCCAGGGAACACTGAAGCTTTCTTT
CASTLIPGNTEAFF
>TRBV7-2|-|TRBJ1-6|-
TGTGCCAGCAGCTTAGGAGGGTATAATTCACCCCTCCACTTT
CASSLGGYNSPLHF
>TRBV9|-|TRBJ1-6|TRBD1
TGTGCCAGCAGCGAAACCGGGACAGGGTATTCACCCCTCCACTTT
CASSETGTGYSPLHF
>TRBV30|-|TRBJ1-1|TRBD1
TGTGCCTGGTACAGGGGGCTAGATGAAGCTTTCTTT
CAWYRGLDEAFF
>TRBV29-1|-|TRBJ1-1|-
TGCAGCGTTGAAAACACGAACACTGAAGCTTTCTTT
CSVENTNTEAFF
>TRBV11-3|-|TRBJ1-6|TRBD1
TGTGCCAGCAGCTTGGGACAGAGGAATTCACCCCTCCACTTT
CASSLGQRNSPLHF
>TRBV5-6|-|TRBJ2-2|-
TGTGCCAGCAGCTTGGCAACAGGTACCGGGGAGCTGTTTTTT
CASSLATGTGELFF
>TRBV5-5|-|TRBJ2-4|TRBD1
TGTGCCAGCAGCTTGACTCACAGGGGTGAAAACATTCAGTACTTC
CASSLTHRGENIQYF
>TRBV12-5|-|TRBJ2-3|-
TGTGCTAGTGGTTTGGGGGGGGCAGATACGCAGTATTTT
CASGLGGADTQYF
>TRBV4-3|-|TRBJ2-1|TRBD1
TGCGCCAGCAGCCACGCGGACAGGGTAACGCGAAATGAGCAGTTCTTC
CASSHADRVTRNEQFF
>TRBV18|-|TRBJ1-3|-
TGTGCCAGCTCATCCGAACTTCGACCGGGGGTCCTTGGAAACACCATATATTTT
CASSSELRPGVLGNTIYF
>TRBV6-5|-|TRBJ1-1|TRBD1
TGTGCCAGCAGGAGCAGGGGGACTGAAGCTTTCTTT
CASRSRGTEAFF
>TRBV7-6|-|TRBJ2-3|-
TGTGCCAGCAGCTTGGAGACCACAGATACGCAGTATTTT
CASSLETTDTQYF
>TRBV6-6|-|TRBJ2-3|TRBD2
TGTGCCAGCAGTTTGGGACTAGCGGGGACAGATACGCAGTATTTT
CASSLGLAGTDTQYF
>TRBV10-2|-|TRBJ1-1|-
TGCGCCAGCAGCGAAACAGGGAACACTGAAGCTTTCTTT
CASSETGNTEAFF
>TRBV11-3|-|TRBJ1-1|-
TGTGCCAGCAGCTTCGGGGGAGGCACTGAAGCTTTCTTT
CASSFGGGTEAFF
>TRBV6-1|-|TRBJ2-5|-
TGTGCCAGCAGTGTAGGGGTCAGGGAGACCCAGTACTTC
CASSVGVRETQYF
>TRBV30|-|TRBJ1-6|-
TGTGCCTGGGGAGGGACGGATAATTCACCCCTCCACTTT
CAWGGTDNSPLHF
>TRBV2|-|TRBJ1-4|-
TGTGCCAGCACCCAAAGAGGGACTGGTAATGAAAAACTGTTTTTT
CASTQRGTGNEKLFF
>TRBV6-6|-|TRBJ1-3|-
TGTGCCAGCAGTCTTGTACAGGGTAACTCTGGAAACACCATATATTTT
CASSLVQGNSGNTIYF
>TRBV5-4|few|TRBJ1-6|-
TGTGCCAGCAGCTTGGGGACAGCTAATTCACCCCTCCACTTT
CASSLGTANSPLHF
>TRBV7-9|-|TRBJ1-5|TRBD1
TGTGCCAGCAGCGCACAGGGGGCTCTTGATCCCCAGCATTTT
CASSAQGALDPQHF
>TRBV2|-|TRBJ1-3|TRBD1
TGTGCCAGCGGGGACAGGGGGCGATCGGTGAACACCATATATTTT
CASGDRGRSVNTIYF
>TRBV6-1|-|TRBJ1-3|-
TGTGCCAGCAGTGAATGGAGGGGATCTGGAAACACCATATATTTT
CASSEWRGSGNTIYF
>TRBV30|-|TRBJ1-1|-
TGTGCCTGGAGTGTACCCATCGCAGGAGGCACTGAAGCTTTCTTT
CAWSVPIAGGTEAFF
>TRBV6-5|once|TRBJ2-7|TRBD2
TGTGCCAGCAGTTCAGAGGGACTAGCGGGGAAATACGAGCAGTACTTC
CASSSEGLAGKYEQYF
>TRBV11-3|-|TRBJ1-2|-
TGTGCCAGCAGCTTAGATCAAACAGCTGCTAACTATGGCTACACCTTC
CASSLDQTAANYGYTF
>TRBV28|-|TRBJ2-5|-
TGTGCCAGCAGTTTTAGTCTAACCCAAGAGACCCAGTACTTC
CASSFSLTQETQYF
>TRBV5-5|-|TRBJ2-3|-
TGTGCCAGCAGCTTGGCGTGGGCAATAAATACGCAGTATTTT
CASSLAWAINTQYF
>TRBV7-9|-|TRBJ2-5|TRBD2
TGTGCCAGCAGCCCCGGGACTAGCGGGGTAAGAGAGACCCAGTACTTC
CASSPGTSGVRETQYF
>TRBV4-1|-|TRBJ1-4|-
TGCGCCAGCAGCCCGGGTCTGGCCGTTGAAAAACTGTTTTTT
CASSPGLAVEKLFF
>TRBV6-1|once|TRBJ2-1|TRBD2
TGTGCCAGCATTAGACTAGCGGGGGGGAATGAGCAGTTCTTC
CASIRLAGGNEQFF
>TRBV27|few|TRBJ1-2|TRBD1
TGTGCCAGCAGGCGGACAGGGGGCGAATACTACACCTTC
CASRRTGGEYYTF